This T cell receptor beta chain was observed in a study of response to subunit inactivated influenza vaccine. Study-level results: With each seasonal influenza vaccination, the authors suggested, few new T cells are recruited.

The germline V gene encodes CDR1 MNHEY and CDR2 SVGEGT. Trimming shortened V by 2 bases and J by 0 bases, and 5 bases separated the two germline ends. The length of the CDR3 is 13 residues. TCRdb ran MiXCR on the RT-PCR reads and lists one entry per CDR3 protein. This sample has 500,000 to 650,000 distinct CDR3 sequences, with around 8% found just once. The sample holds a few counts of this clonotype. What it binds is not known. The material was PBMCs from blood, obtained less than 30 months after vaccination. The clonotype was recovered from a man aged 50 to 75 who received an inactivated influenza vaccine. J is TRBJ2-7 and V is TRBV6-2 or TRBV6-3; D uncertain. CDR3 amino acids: CASSYKNSYEQYF. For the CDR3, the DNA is TGTGCCAGCAGTTACAAGAACTCCTACGAGCAGTACTTC.